The rows below give T cell receptor beta chains drawn from one sample of a study of cytomegalovirus exposure and HLA in healthy donors. Method: immunoSEQ multiplex PCR; TCRdb's copy keeps in-frame clones and lacks some. Of over 100,000 clones detected, roughly three quarters appear once; the ten largest clones hold approximately 1.5%. Specimen: PBMCs. The receptors derive from a woman in her thirties or forties in good health and CMV-seronegative. Each CDR3 is given with its conserved first and last residue. D genes are given only for firm matches. Size is stated for part of the rows, as once, few or many counts, or as a class when the clone is expanded.

size,V,D,J,CDR3,DNA
.,TRBV27,.,TRBJ2-2,CASSLRNTGELFF,TGTGCCAGCAGCCTCAGGAACACCGGGGAGCTGTTTTTT
.,TRBV4-1,.,TRBJ2-1,CASSGLLAVINEQFF,TGCGCCAGCAGCGGTTTACTAGCTGTAATCAATGAGCAGTTCTTC
few,TRBV28,.,TRBJ1-2,CASSDSYGYTF,TGTGCCAGCAGTGACAGCTATGGCTACACCTTC
.,TRBV19,TRBD1,TRBJ2-2,CASKDRDTGELFF,TGTGCCAGTAAGGACAGGGACACCGGGGAGCTGTTTTTT
.,TRBV11-3,.,TRBJ2-2,CASSLGPSRAGELFF,TGTGCCAGCAGCTTAGGCCCCTCCCGGGCCGGGGAGCTGTTTTTT
.,TRBV19,.,TRBJ2-3,CASSIDLATGDTQYF,TGTGCCAGTAGTATAGATCTGGCTACAGGAGATACGCAGTATTTT
.,TRBV5-1,TRBD2,TRBJ2-5,CASSSSGKETQYF,TGCGCCAGCAGCTCGAGCGGGAAAGAGACCCAGTACTTC
.,TRBV29-1,.,TRBJ2-1,CSVAPTDLNEQFF,TGCAGCGTTGCCCCGACAGACTTGAATGAGCAGTTCTTC
.,TRBV18,TRBD1,TRBJ2-7,CASSPRGTVNEQYF,TGTGCCAGCTCACCACGGGGGACAGTGAACGAGCAGTACTTC
.,TRBV15,.,TRBJ2-7,CATSRDLDSYEQYF,TGTGCCACCAGCAGAGATCTCGACAGCTACGAGCAGTACTTC
.,TRBV4-3,.,TRBJ2-2,CASSQERVTFTGELFF,TGCGCCAGCAGCCAAGAAAGAGTAACTTTCACCGGGGAGCTGTTTTTT
.,TRBV13,TRBD2,TRBJ2-1,CASSSGLAREQFF,TGTGCCAGCAGCTCGGGACTAGCGAGAGAGCAGTTCTTC
.,TRBV19,TRBD1,TRBJ1-5,CASSTTGQGRQPQHF,TGTGCCAGTAGTACCACGGGACAGGGGCGGCAGCCCCAGCATTTT
.,TRBV19,.,TRBJ2-7,CASSTASGGLNEQYF,TGTGCCAGTAGTACCGCCTCTGGAGGGCTGAACGAGCAGTACTTC
.,TRBV5-1,.,TRBJ1-2,CASSSESGTRGYTF,TGCGCCAGCAGCTCGGAATCCGGGACAAGGGGCTACACCTTC
.,TRBV2,.,TRBJ2-7,CASRLIRRVYEQYF,TGTGCCAGCAGATTGATTCGGAGGGTCTACGAGCAGTACTTC
.,TRBV12-5,TRBD1,TRBJ2-3,CASGLVRDGTGYSDTQYF,TGTGCTAGTGGTTTGGTTCGGGACGGGACAGGGTATTCAGATACGCAGTATTTT
few,TRBV27,TRBD1,TRBJ1-2,CASSYRDRRRYTF,TGTGCCAGCAGCTATCGGGACAGAAGACGCTACACCTTC
.,TRBV7-3,.,TRBJ2-1,CASSLSSGSYNEQFF,TGTGCCAGCAGCTTAAGCTCGGGATCTTACAATGAGCAGTTCTTC
.,TRBV10-3,TRBD1,TRBJ1-5,CAISGSGGYSNQPQHF,TGTGCCATCAGTGGGTCAGGGGGCTATAGCAATCAGCCCCAGCATTTT
.,TRBV19,TRBD2,TRBJ2-7,CASSYPAGGPDVYF,TGTGCCAGTAGTTATCCAGCGGGAGGGCCGGATGTGTACTTC
medium-sized,TRBV10-1,TRBD2,TRBJ2-7,CASSLPLPLAGKGPYEQYF,TGCGCCAGCAGTCTTCCCCTTCCATTAGCGGGAAAGGGTCCTTACGAGCAGTACTTC
.,TRBV9,.,TRBJ2-2,CASPQASSGELFF,TGTGCCAGCCCCCAGGCTTCCTCCGGGGAGCTGTTTTTT
.,TRBV6-4,.,TRBJ2-3,CASAGRYTDTQYF,TGTGCCAGCGCGGGACGATACACAGATACGCAGTATTTT
.,TRBV10-2,TRBD2,TRBJ2-7,CASSSGRAIDEQYF,TGCGCCAGCAGCAGCGGGAGGGCCATCGACGAGCAGTACTTC
.,TRBV27,TRBD1,TRBJ2-1,CASQGTGGNEQFF,TGTGCCAGTCAAGGGACAGGGGGCAATGAGCAGTTCTTC
.,TRBV6-8,.,TRBJ1-1,CASSFRGALGNTEAFF,TGTGCCAGCAGTTTCCGGGGGGCGCTGGGGAACACTGAAGCTTTCTTT
.,TRBV15,TRBD2,TRBJ2-7,CATSRGGEGYEQYF,TGTGCCACCAGCAGGGGAGGGGAGGGCTACGAACAGTACTTC
.,TRBV29-1,TRBD1,TRBJ1-1,CSVRQGIAEAFF,TGCAGCGTTCGACAGGGAATAGCTGAAGCTTTCTTT
.,TRBV10-1,TRBD1,TRBJ1-5,CASSAEGGVRGQGQPQHF,TGCGCCAGCAGTGCCGAGGGGGGAGTGAGGGGGCAGGGGCAGCCCCAGCATTTT
.,TRBV15,.,TRBJ2-1,CATSRDPRGDEQFF,TGTGCCACCAGCAGAGATCCCAGGGGAGATGAGCAGTTCTTC
.,TRBV4-1,TRBD1,TRBJ1-1,CASSRVGTGGTEAFF,TGCGCCAGCAGCCGAGTTGGGACAGGGGGCACTGAAGCTTTCTTT
.,TRBV28,TRBD1,TRBJ1-5,CASTHDGTGPQHF,TGTGCCAGCACCCATGACGGGACAGGGCCCCAGCATTTT
.,TRBV27,.,TRBJ2-7,CASSQEASLSEQHF,TGTGCCAGCAGCCAAGAGGCATCACTATCGGAGCAACACTTC
.,TRBV19,.,TRBJ1-2,CASHGNYGYTF,TGTGCCAGCCACGGTAACTATGGCTACACCTTC
.,TRBV29-1,.,TRBJ1-3,CSVQQGSGNTIYF,TGCAGCGTTCAACAGGGATCTGGAAACACCATATATTTT
.,TRBV28,.,TRBJ2-3,CASSLIAAGATDTQYF,TGTGCCAGCAGTTTAATCGCCGCAGGGGCAACAGATACGCAGTATTTT
.,TRBV9,TRBD1,TRBJ2-7,CASSVGRDRGFYEQYF,TGTGCCAGCAGCGTAGGAAGGGACAGGGGCTTCTACGAGCAGTACTTC
.,TRBV11-2,.,TRBJ2-2,CASSLSRWNTGELFF,TGTGCCAGCAGCTTGAGCCGCTGGAACACCGGGGAGCTGTTTTTT
.,TRBV4-3,.,TRBJ2-7,CASSPNHGAYEQYF,TGCGCCAGCTCCCCGAACCACGGAGCCTACGAGCAGTACTTC
.,TRBV6-6,TRBD2,TRBJ2-5,CASRGLAGFQETQYF,TGTGCCAGCAGAGGACTAGCGGGGTTCCAAGAGACCCAGTACTTC
.,TRBV5-1,TRBD2,TRBJ2-7,CASSSLLAGVSEQYF,TGCGCCAGCAGCTCCCTACTAGCGGGAGTTAGCGAGCAGTACTTC
.,TRBV6-5,TRBD1,TRBJ1-2,CASSYPGQYGYTF,TGTGCCAGCAGTTACCCGGGACAGTATGGCTACACCTTC
.,TRBV5-6,.,TRBJ1-2,CASSLAYGYTF,TGTGCCAGCAGCTTGGCATATGGCTACACCTTC
.,TRBV5-4,TRBD2,TRBJ2-1,CASSLPGTSGHNEQFF,TGTGCCAGCAGCCTACCCGGGACTAGCGGACACAATGAGCAGTTCTTC
.,TRBV7-6,TRBD2,TRBJ2-2,CASSLEGLGFTGELFF,TGTGCCAGCAGCTTAGAAGGACTAGGATTCACCGGGGAGCTGTTTTTT
.,TRBV27,.,TRBJ2-2,CASSWRGGTGELFF,TGTGCCAGCAGTTGGAGGGGAGGAACCGGGGAGCTGTTTTTT
.,TRBV19,.,TRBJ2-1,CASSMVSEQFF,TGTGCCAGTAGTATGGTTAGTGAGCAGTTCTTC
.,TRBV18,TRBD1,TRBJ1-6,CASSRLDRGYSPLHF,TGTGCCAGCTCACGCCTTGACAGGGGATATTCACCCCTCCACTTT
.,TRBV7-2,.,TRBJ2-1,CASSPVTGAYNEQFF,TGTGCCAGCAGCCCCGTGACCGGGGCCTACAATGAGCAGTTCTTC
.,TRBV14,TRBD2,TRBJ2-7,CASSQDRGGLAASEQYF,TGTGCCAGCAGCCAAGATAGGGGGGGACTAGCGGCATCCGAGCAGTACTTC
.,TRBV2,TRBD2,TRBJ2-2,CASRPTSGRARTGELFF,TGTGCCAGCAGACCCACTAGCGGGAGGGCCAGGACCGGGGAGCTGTTTTTT